What follows are 23 T cell receptor beta chains derived from one specimen sequenced in a study of spatial heterogeneity in lung cancer. Each CDR3 protein gets one entry after TCRdb re-called the 5' RACE reads with MiXCR. Found here are 20,000 to 25,000 distinct CDR3 sequences, about 4.6% of them singletons; the top ten hold 7% to 8.5%. Noted time point: sample taken at primary tumor resection. Source: PBMCs, taken at surgery. The receptors derive from a male donor with early-stage non-small cell lung cancer.

This clonotype was counted many times. DNA for the CDR3: TGTGCCAGCAGTTACGAAGAGCAAGCTTTCTTT. It encodes CASSYEEQAFF. The V call is TRBV6-5, the J call TRBJ1-1; D is uncertain. Trimming stripped 2 bases from V and 9 bases from J, with 7 bases between. The CDR3 runs 11 residues. Per germline, CDR1 MNHEY and CDR2 SVGAGI.

The CDR3 nucleotides are TGTGCCAGCAGCGCATGGGGGTCCCGGACTAGCAGTAGTAAAAACATTCAGTACTTC. Translating gives CASSAWGSRTSSSKNIQYF. The chain is built from TRBV7-8 and TRBJ2-4; 8 positions match TRBD2. The CDR3 length is 19 residues. With 5 bases clipped from V and 4 bases from J, the junction kept 19 bases outside the gene matches. CDR1 is SGHVS, CDR2 FQNEAQ, per germline.

Ten or more counts support this clonotype. V gene TRBV11-2 combines with J gene TRBJ2-5; D perhaps matches TRBD1 (5 bases). The germline V gene encodes CDR1 SGHAT and CDR2 FQNNGV. This CDR3 is 12 amino acids long. V lost 5 bases and J 4 bases, leaving 8 bases between the germline ends. Here the CDR3 reads CASSRGRETQYF. The CDR3 DNA reads as TGTGCCAGCAGCAGGGGAAGAGAGACCCAGTACTTC.

This chain uses TRBV9 with TRBJ1-3; TRBD1 matches at 7 bases. The CDR3 sequence is 15 residues long. V trimming: 4 bases; J trimming: 0 bases; junction bases outside the gene matches: 4. CDR1 SGDLS and CDR2 YYNGEE come from the germline V gene. The CDR3 bases are TGTGCCAGCAGCCCGAGGACAGGCTCTGGAAACACCATATATTTT. Its protein is CASSPRTGSGNTIYF.

In this sample, this clonotype turned up many times. This chain joins TRBV5-1 and TRBJ2-2, with D tentatively TRBD1 (6 bases). CDR3 size: 15 residues. The V gene's germline CDR1 is SGHRS and CDR2 YFSETQ. V was clipped by 2 bases and J by 5 bases, with 13 bases between them. The CDR3 loop is CASSFTGTKTGELFF. CDR3 DNA sequence: TGCGCCAGCAGCTTTACAGGGACAAAGACCGGGGAGCTGTTTTTT.

This clonotype has ten or more counts. The chain recombines TRBV9 with TRBJ2-3, with D possibly matching TRBD1 (6 bases). Germline lookup yields CDR1 SGDLS and CDR2 YYNGEE. V was pared by 0 bases and J by 2 bases, with 10 bases between. The CDR3 consists of 15 residues. Here the CDR3 reads CASSVATGNTDTQYF. The CDR3 nucleotides read TGTGCCAGCAGCGTAGCTACAGGGAACACAGATACGCAGTATTTT.

At least ten counts were recorded for this clonotype. The V and J genes are TRBV29-1 and TRBJ1-1, with D uncertain. Between the trimmed V and J ends, which lost 4 bases and 1 base, there was a span of 4 bases. The CDR3 spans 11 residues. CDR1 and CDR2 from the germline V gene are SQVTM and ANQGSEA. The CDR3 DNA reads TGCAGCGTTGCAAGGAACACTGAAGCTTTCTTT. This sequence encodes CSVARNTEAFF. The full variable domain, rest sourced from reference TRBV29-1 and TRBJ1-1, is SAVISQKPSRDICQRGTSLTIQCQVDSQVTMMFWYRQQPGQSLTLIATANQGSEATYESGFVIDKFPISRPNLTFSTLTVSNMSPEDSSIYLCSVARNTEAFFGQGTRLTVV.

The sample holds a few counts of this clonotype. The chain joins TRBV6-5 to TRBJ2-1; 10 nucleotides align to TRBD2. V lost 0 bases to trimming and J lost 6 bases; unmatched junction nucleotides: 11. CDR1 MNHEY and CDR2 SVGAGI come from the germline V gene. The CDR3 consists of 18 residues. This CDR3 is CASSYSIGTSGGGNEQFF. CDR3 sequence (DNA): TGTGCCAGCAGTTACTCGATAGGAACAAGCGGGGGGGGCAATGAGCAGTTCTTC.

This clonotype was recorded at least ten times. The chain uses TRBV21-1 and TRBJ2-7; the table calls TRBD2, which could not be checked here. TRBV21-1 is recorded as a pseudogene. The CDR3 length is 15 residues. CDR3 nucleotides: TGTGCCAGCAGCAAAGGTGGACTCCCCACCTACGAGCAGTACTTC. Encoded protein: CASSKGGLPTYEQYF.

There are a few counts of this clonotype. The chain joins TRBV20-1 to TRBJ2-1, with 7 bases matching TRBD1. The CDR3 contains 14 residues. CDR1 DFQATT and CDR2 SNEGSKA come from the germline V gene (reference sequence). Trimming cost V 3 bases and J 1 base; bases outside gene matches: 3. The CDR3 DNA reads as TGCAGTGCTAGGAAGGGGGCTTCCTACAATGAGCAGTTCTTC. Translation gives CSARKGASYNEQFF.

This clonotype was picked up a small number of times. The J gene is TRBJ2-1, the V gene TRBV10-3; TRBD2 aligns across 11 bases. Germline V CDR1 and CDR2: ENHRY, SYGVKD. This CDR3 comprises 19 residues. With 6 bases clipped from V and 0 bases from J, the junction kept 13 bases outside the gene matches. CDR3 region: CAISRSGTSGGSSYNEQFF. The CDR3 DNA reads as TGTGCCATCAGCCGTTCCGGGACTAGCGGAGGAAGCTCCTACAATGAGCAGTTCTTC.

This clonotype appeared many times. The chain recombines TRBV20-1 with TRBJ2-7; D is perhaps TRBD2 (5 bases). The CDR3 spans 13 residues. CDR1 DFQATT and CDR2 SNEGSKA come from the germline V gene (reference sequence). The V gene lost 0 bases and the J gene lost 4 bases, with 10 bases spanning the gap. CDR3 nucleotide sequence: TGCAGTGCTAGAGATGGAGGCGGATACGAGCAGTACTTC. Amino acids: CSARDGGGYEQYF.

By share of the sample, this clonotype is medium-sized. The chain employs TRBV5-5 and TRBJ2-3; D gene unclear. Germline loops: CDR1 SGHKS, CDR2 YYEKEE (reference sequence). V gave up 6 bases and J gave up 0 bases, with 11 bases separating them. The CDR3 contains 14 residues. CDR3 bases: TGTGCCAGCATGTACCTGTCTAGCACAGATACGCAGTATTTT. This translates into CASMYLSSTDTQYF.

In this sample, this clonotype is medium-sized. The chain joins TRBV12-3 or TRBV12-4 to TRBJ2-2, with D tentatively TRBD2 (6 bases). V lost 8 bases, J lost 0 bases, and 16 bases lay in between. This CDR3 contains 16 residues. The CDR3 DNA follows: TGTGCCAGCTTGAGGCGGGCGGGGTCGAACACCGGGGAGCTGTTTTTT. Protein product: CASLRRAGSNTGELFF.

This clonotype was seen many times. The gene calls are TRBV2 and TRBJ2-7; 7 positions agree with TRBD2. Germline CDR1 reads SNHLY; CDR2 reads FYNNEI. After removal of 7 bases from V and 3 bases from J, the junction contained 6 bases not matched to a gene. The CDR3 contains 13 residues. The CDR3 bases are TGTGCCAGCACAGGACTAGGGGACTACGAGCAGTACTTC. Protein: CASTGLGDYEQYF.

This clonotype was detected ten times or more. This chain joins TRBV5-1 and TRBJ2-1; D is uncertain. Trimming took off 2 bases at V and 0 bases at J, with 6 bases between the two ends. The CDR3 has 14 amino acids. CDR1 and CDR2 from the germline V gene are SGHRS and YFSETQ. The CDR3 sequence is CASSFTSSYNEQFF. The CDR3 DNA sequence: TGCGCCAGCAGCTTCACAAGCTCCTACAATGAGCAGTTCTTC.

The chain employs TRBV11-3 and TRBJ2-2; 7 nucleotides line up with TRBD1. The CDR3 runs to 20 residues. The V gene end was trimmed by 3 bases and the J gene end by 5 bases; junction bases not matched to a gene: 21. Germline values: CDR1 SGHNT, CDR2 YENEEA. In nucleotides, the CDR3 is TGTGCCAGCAGCTTTACGGTGGGATTGGGACAGTCCCCTTCAACCGGGGAGCTGTTTTTT. Translation gives CASSFTVGLGQSPSTGELFF.

This clonotype showed up many times. Here the CDR3 reads CASDPFGSSYNSPLHF. In DNA, the CDR3 is TGTGCCAGCGATCCGTTCGGGAGCTCCTATAATTCACCCCTCCACTTT. The chain combines TRBV6-2 or TRBV6-3 with TRBJ1-6, with D unresolved. Trimming pared 8 bases from V and 0 bases from J, leaving 14 bases between. The germline V gene encodes CDR1 MNHEY and CDR2 SVGEGT. This CDR3 has 16 residues.

The rearrangement uses TRBV12-3 or TRBV12-4 and TRBJ2-5; D not certain. The V end was cut by 5 bases, the J end by 1 base, with 20 bases between. The CDR3 has 17 amino acids. CDR3 protein: CASSPSFGIGIQETQYF. As DNA, the CDR3 is TGTGCCAGCAGTCCCTCTTTCGGAATTGGGATCCAAGAGACCCAGTACTTC.

This clonotype is labeled medium-sized. The V call is TRBV7-6, the J call TRBJ2-1; D might be TRBD2 (5 bases). Per germline, CDR1 SGHVS and CDR2 FNYEAQ. Trimming pared 5 bases from V and 9 bases from J, leaving 17 bases between. This CDR3 has 14 amino acids. The CDR3 bases are TGTGCCAGCAGCCCCTACGTGGCTAGCAGTGAGCAGTTCTTC. The encoded protein is CASSPYVASSEQFF.

This clonotype was observed many times. This rearrangement joins TRBV5-1 to TRBJ2-2; 13 nucleotides align to TRBD2. Germline trimming cut 4 bases from V and 6 bases from J; bases unmatched to any gene: 6. Germline V lookup: CDR1 SGHRS, CDR2 YFSETQ. The CDR3 spans 16 residues. The CDR3 region has the DNA TGCGCCAGCAGCCGCTGGACTAGCGGGGGTTCCGGGGAGCTGTTTTTT. It specifies CASSRWTSGGSGELFF.

This clonotype was observed at least ten times. This chain links TRBV20-1 with TRBJ1-1, with 10 positions matching TRBD1. J gave up 1 base and V 3 bases, and 8 bases lay outside the gene matches. The CDR3 consists of 16 residues. Looked up from germline, CDR1 is DFQATT and CDR2 is SNEGSKA (reference sequence). The CDR3 here is CSASRDRGPANTEAFF. The CDR3 nucleotides are TGCAGTGCTAGCCGGGACAGGGGTCCAGCGAACACTGAAGCTTTCTTT.

This clonotype was observed a handful of times. The genes are TRBV4-1 and TRBJ2-1; TRBD2 matches 8 bases. V shed 0 bases, J shed 5 bases, and the junction held 9 bases outside the gene matches. The germline V gene has CDR1 MGHRA and CDR2 YSYEKL. There are 17 residues in the CDR3. The CDR3: CASSQDSRGGLDNEQFF. The CDR3 DNA reads TGCGCCAGCAGCCAAGATTCCCGGGGGGGCCTAGACAATGAGCAGTTCTTC.